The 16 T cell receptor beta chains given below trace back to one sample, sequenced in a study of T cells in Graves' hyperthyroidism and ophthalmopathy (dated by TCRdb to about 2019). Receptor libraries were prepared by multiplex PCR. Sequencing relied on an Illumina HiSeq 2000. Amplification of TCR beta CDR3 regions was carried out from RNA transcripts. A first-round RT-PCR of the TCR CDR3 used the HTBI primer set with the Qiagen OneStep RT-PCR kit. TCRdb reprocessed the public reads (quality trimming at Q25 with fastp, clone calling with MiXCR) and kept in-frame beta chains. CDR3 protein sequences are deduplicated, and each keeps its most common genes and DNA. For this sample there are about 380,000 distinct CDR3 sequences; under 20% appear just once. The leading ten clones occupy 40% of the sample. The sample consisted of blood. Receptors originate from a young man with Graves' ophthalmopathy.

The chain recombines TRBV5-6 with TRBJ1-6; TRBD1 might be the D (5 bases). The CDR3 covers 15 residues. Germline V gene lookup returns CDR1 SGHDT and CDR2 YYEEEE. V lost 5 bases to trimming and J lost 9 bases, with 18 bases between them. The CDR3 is CASSYDTGEGSPLHF. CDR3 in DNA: TGTGCCAGCAGTTACGACACGGGGGAGGGTTCACCCCTCCACTTT.

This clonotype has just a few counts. The CDR3 spells CASSPRGGPTNEKLFF. Written as DNA, the CDR3 is TGTGCCAGCAGCCCTAGGGGGGGGCCGACTAATGAAAAACTGTTTTTT. The gene calls are TRBV7-6 and TRBJ1-4; D perhaps matches TRBD1 (6 bases). Germline assignment: CDR1 SGHVS and CDR2 FNYEAQ. Trimming stripped 5 bases from V and 2 bases from J, with 15 bases between. The CDR3 loop spans 16 amino acids.

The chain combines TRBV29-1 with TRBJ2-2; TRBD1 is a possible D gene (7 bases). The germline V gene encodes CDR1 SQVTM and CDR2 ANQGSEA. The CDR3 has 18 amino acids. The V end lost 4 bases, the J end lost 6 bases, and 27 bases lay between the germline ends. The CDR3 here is CSVGSHGAATGRSGELFF. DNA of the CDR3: TGCAGCGTTGGATCTCATGGCGCGGCGACAGGGAGGTCCGGGGAGCTGTTTTTT.

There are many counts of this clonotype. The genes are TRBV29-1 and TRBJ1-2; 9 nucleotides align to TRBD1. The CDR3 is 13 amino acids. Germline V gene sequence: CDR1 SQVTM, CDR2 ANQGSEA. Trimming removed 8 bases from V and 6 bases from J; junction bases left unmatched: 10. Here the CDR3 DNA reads TGCAGCACCAGAGGGGGACAGGGAGATGGCTACACCTTC. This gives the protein CSTRGGQGDGYTF.

CDR3 residues: CASSETGTSGGGWETQYF. The CDR3 bases are TGTGCCAGCAGCGAAACCGGGACTAGCGGGGGGGGTTGGGAGACCCAGTACTTC. This rearrangement joins TRBV7-3 to TRBJ2-5; 16 bases agree with TRBD2. V was pared by 5 bases and J by 5 bases, with 11 bases of the junction left unmatched. The CDR3 spans 18 residues. The germline V gene has CDR1 SGHTA and CDR2 FQGTGA.

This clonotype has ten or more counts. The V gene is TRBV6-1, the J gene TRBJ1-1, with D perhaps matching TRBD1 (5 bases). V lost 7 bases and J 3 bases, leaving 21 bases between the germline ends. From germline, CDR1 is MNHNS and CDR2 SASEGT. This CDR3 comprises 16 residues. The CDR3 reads CASKGWLGGRDTEAFF. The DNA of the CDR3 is TGTGCCAGCAAGGGATGGTTGGGGGGAAGGGACACTGAAGCTTTCTTT.

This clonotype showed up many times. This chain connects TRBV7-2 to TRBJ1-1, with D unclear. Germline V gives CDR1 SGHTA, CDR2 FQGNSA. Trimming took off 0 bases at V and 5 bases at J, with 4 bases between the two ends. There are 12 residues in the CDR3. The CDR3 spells CASSLASTEAFF. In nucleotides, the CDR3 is TGTGCCAGCAGCTTAGCTTCTACTGAAGCTTTCTTT.

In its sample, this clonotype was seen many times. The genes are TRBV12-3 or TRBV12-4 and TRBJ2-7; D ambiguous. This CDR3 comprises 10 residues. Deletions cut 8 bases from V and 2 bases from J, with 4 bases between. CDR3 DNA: TGTGCCAGCGGAACCTACGAGCAGTACTTC. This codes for CASGTYEQYF.

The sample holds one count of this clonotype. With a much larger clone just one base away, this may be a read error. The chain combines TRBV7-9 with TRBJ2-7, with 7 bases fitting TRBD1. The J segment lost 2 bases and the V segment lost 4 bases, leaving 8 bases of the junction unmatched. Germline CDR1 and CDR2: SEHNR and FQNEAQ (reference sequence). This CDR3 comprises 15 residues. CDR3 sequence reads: CASSSDPGQTYEQYF. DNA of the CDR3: TGTGCCAGCAGCTCAGACCCGGGACAGACCTACGAGCAGTACTTC.

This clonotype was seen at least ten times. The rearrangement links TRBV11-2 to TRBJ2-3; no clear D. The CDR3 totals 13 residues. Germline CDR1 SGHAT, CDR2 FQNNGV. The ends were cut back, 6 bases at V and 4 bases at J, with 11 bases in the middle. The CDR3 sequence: CASSRVRSDTQYF. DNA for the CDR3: TGTGCCAGCAGTCGGGTTAGGTCAGATACGCAGTATTTT.

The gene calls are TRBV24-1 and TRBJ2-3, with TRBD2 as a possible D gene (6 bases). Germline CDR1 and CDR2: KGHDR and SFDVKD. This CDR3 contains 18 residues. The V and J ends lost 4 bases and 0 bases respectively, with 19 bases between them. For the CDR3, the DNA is TGTGCCACCAGTGACCGCACTACCCTAGCGTTAAGCACAGATACGCAGTATTTT. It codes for CATSDRTTLALSTDTQYF.

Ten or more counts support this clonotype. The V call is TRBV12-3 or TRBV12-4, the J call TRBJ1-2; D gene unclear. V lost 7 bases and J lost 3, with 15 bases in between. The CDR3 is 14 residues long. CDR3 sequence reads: CASIPGGGDYGYTF. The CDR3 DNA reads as TGTGCCAGCATCCCCGGAGGTGGGGACTATGGCTACACCTTC.

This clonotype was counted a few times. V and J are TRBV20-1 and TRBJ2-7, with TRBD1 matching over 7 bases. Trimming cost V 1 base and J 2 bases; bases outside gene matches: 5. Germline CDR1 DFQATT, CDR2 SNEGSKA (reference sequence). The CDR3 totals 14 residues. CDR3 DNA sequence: TGCAGTGCTAGAGGTGAGACAGGGACCTACGAGCAGTACTTC. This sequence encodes CSARGETGTYEQYF.

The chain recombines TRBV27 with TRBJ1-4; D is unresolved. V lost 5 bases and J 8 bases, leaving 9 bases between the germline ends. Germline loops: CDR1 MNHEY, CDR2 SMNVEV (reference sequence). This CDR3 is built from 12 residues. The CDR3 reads CASSGLGEKLFF. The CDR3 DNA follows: TGTGCCAGCAGTGGTTTAGGGGAAAAACTGTTTTTT.

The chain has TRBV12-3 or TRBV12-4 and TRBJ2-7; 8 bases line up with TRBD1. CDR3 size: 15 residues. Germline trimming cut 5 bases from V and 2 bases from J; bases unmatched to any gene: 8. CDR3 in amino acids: CASSAHQGAPYEQYF. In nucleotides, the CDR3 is TGTGCCAGCAGTGCTCATCAGGGGGCCCCCTACGAGCAGTACTTC.

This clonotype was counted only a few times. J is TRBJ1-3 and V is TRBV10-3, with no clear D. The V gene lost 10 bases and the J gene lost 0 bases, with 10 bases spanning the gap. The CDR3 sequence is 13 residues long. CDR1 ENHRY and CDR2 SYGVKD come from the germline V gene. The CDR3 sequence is CASNDLSGNTIYF. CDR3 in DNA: TGTGCCAGCAACGACCTCTCTGGAAACACCATATATTTT.